The 30 T cell receptor beta chains below all came from one sample that was sequenced in a study of cytomegalovirus exposure and HLA in healthy donors. The primer mix had 60 Vbeta and 13 Jbeta primers. The table came from immunoSEQ multiplex PCR; TCRdb's copy has only in-frame clones and leaves some out. The sample lists under 200,000 clones, under 80% seen once, with around 4% in the top ten. Material for sequencing was PBMCs. The receptor source for this set is a man in his forties in good health and CMV-seronegative.

The V gene is TRBV16, the J gene TRBJ2-1, with TRBD2 matching 9 bases. V dropped 4 bases and J dropped 15; count of bases not matched to a gene: 13. The CDR3 spans 14 residues. From germline, CDR1 is KGHSY and CDR2 FQNENV. The CDR3 sequence is CASSRSEAGGLWFF. The CDR3 bases are TGTGCCAGCAGCCGCTCTGAAGCGGGGGGCTTGTGGTTCTTC.

This clone has more than one count but fewer than ten. The chain uses TRBV6-1 and TRBJ1-1; D remains ambiguous. CDR3 length equals 13 residues. Per the germline V gene, CDR1 is MNHNS and CDR2 is SASEGT. V lost 6 bases to trimming and J lost 2 bases, with 10 bases between them. CDR3 bases: TGTGCCAGCAGCCCTAGCGGAAACACTGAAGCTTTCTTT. Translating it yields CASSPSGNTEAFF.

V usage is TRBV29-1 and J usage is TRBJ1-1, with 7 bases that match TRBD1. V trimming: 5 bases; J trimming: 6 bases; junction bases outside the gene matches: 6. The CDR3 is 12 amino acids. Germline V CDR1 and CDR2: SQVTM, ANQGSEA. In nucleotides, the CDR3 is TGCAGCGTTTACAGGGGAGGCCCTGAAGCTTTCTTT. Translation gives CSVYRGGPEAFF. Combining the CDR3 with reference TRBV29-1 and TRBJ1-1 gives the whole variable domain SAVISQKPSRDICQRGTSLTIQCQVDSQVTMMFWYRQQPGQSLTLIATANQGSEATYESGFVIDKFPISRPNLTFSTLTVSNMSPEDSSIYLCSVYRGGPEAFFGQGTRLTVV.

J is TRBJ2-7 and V is TRBV19; 8 bases line up with TRBD1. The CDR3 extends over 14 amino acids. The J segment lost 5 bases and the V segment lost 3 bases, leaving 6 bases of the junction unmatched. CDR1 and CDR2 from the germline V gene are LNHDA and SQIVND (reference sequence). The CDR3 loop reads CASSIIGGQDEQYF. In DNA form, the CDR3 reads TGTGCCAGTAGTATTATAGGGGGACAGGACGAGCAGTACTTC.

The gene calls are TRBV19 and TRBJ2-7, with 8 bases aligning to TRBD1. CDR1 is LNHDA, CDR2 SQIVND, per germline (reference sequence). The CDR3 contains 14 residues. Trimming took 1 base from V and 4 from J; bases not matched to a gene: 3. CDR3 sequence (DNA): TGTGCCAGTAGTATAGGGACAGGGCAGTACGAGCAGTACTTC. Translated, it gives CASSIGTGQYEQYF.

The chain combines TRBV5-6 with TRBJ1-4; D is undetermined. There are 11 residues in the CDR3. Per germline, CDR1 SGHDT and CDR2 YYEEEE. Trimming pared 3 bases from V and 8 bases from J, leaving 5 bases between. Here the CDR3 reads CASSSTEKLFF. CDR3 coding DNA: TGTGCCAGCAGCTCCACAGAAAAACTGTTTTTT.

This clone has just a few counts. V and J are TRBV5-5 and TRBJ2-7, with 8 bases lining up with TRBD1. CDR1 is SGHKS, CDR2 YYEKEE, per germline (reference sequence). This CDR3 comprises 16 residues. V lost 0 bases to trimming and J lost 1 base; unmatched junction nucleotides: 6. The CDR3 DNA follows: TGTGCCAGCAGCTTGGCCGACAGGGGTCTTTCCTACGAGCAGTACTTC. It translates to CASSLADRGLSYEQYF.

This clone was seen only a few times. The V call is TRBV7-9, the J call TRBJ1-6, with D possibly matching TRBD1 (6 bases). The germline CDR1 and CDR2 sequences are SEHNR and FQNEAQ (reference sequence). The CDR3 length is 12 residues. With 5 bases removed from V and 17 bases from J, the gap between germline ends came to 16 bases. CDR3 bases: TGTGCCAGCAGCCGGGACAAGGGGCCCATCCACTTT. This gives the protein CASSRDKGPIHF.

The rearrangement links TRBV18 to TRBJ2-7, with 7 bases lining up with TRBD1. Unmatched junction bases numbered 5, after V lost 3 bases and J lost 0 bases. This CDR3 comprises 15 residues. Per the germline V gene, CDR1 is KGHSH and CDR2 is LQKENI. CDR3 in amino acids: CASSPRTGSSYEQYF. Written as DNA, the CDR3 is TGTGCCAGCTCACCTCGGACAGGTTCCTCCTACGAGCAGTACTTC.

The J gene is TRBJ1-3, the V gene TRBV5-1; D remains ambiguous. The V gene's germline CDR1 is SGHRS and CDR2 YFSETQ. This CDR3 spans 14 amino acids. Trimming left V 0 bases short and J 7 bases short, with 11 bases between. The chain's CDR3 is CASSLETALNTIYF. The CDR3 coding sequence is TGCGCCAGCAGCTTGGAAACAGCCTTGAACACCATATATTTT.

The CDR3 sequence: CASSLAEGRYGYTF. The CDR3, as DNA: TGTGCCAGCAGCTTGGCCGAGGGAAGATATGGCTACACCTTC. This chain connects TRBV5-4 to TRBJ1-2; no definite D call. Trimming took 0 bases from V and 5 from J, leaving 11 bases between them. Germline CDR1 and CDR2: SGHNT and YYREEE (reference sequence). The CDR3 covers 14 residues.

The rearrangement joins TRBV7-2 to TRBJ2-7; 8 bases match TRBD1. Trimming took 5 bases from V and 6 from J; bases not matched to a gene: 9. CDR3 length: 14 amino acids. Germline V lookup: CDR1 SGHTA, CDR2 FQGNSA. The CDR3 protein is CASSPHLDRAEQYF. In DNA, the CDR3 is TGTGCCAGCAGCCCGCACTTGGACAGGGCCGAGCAGTACTTC.

The chain combines TRBV5-5 with TRBJ2-7; 8 bases match TRBD1. The ends lost 2 bases at V and 3 bases at J; junction bases unmatched: 1. Germline loops: CDR1 SGHKS, CDR2 YYEKEE (reference sequence). The CDR3 is 13 amino acids. CDR3 coding DNA: TGTGCCAGCAGCTTACAGGGGGGCTACGAGCAGTACTTC. This gives the protein CASSLQGGYEQYF.

The V call is TRBV14, the J call TRBJ2-1; TRBD1 is a possible D gene (7 bases). The CDR3 runs to 15 residues. The V and J ends lost 0 bases and 6 bases respectively, with 12 bases between them. CDR1 is SGHDN, CDR2 FVKESK, per germline. CDR3 sequence reads: CASSQDRGVINEQFF. The CDR3 nucleotides read TGTGCCAGCAGCCAAGACAGGGGGGTAATCAATGAGCAGTTCTTC.

This clone appeared once. In DNA, the CDR3 is TGTGCCAGCAGCTTAGGGTTCGGCATAGGCGGAACTGAAGCTTTCTTT. This gives the protein CASSLGFGIGGTEAFF. This chain joins TRBV7-6 and TRBJ1-1; D is uncertain. This CDR3 has 16 amino acids. The germline V gene has CDR1 SGHVS and CDR2 FNYEAQ. Deletions cut 1 base from V and 5 bases from J, with 17 bases between.

The chain combines TRBV28 with TRBJ2-1; TRBD1 aligns across 10 bases. V gave up 2 bases and J gave up 6 bases; unmatched junction bases: 10. Per germline, CDR1 MDHEN and CDR2 SYDVKM. The CDR3 sequence is 17 residues long. The CDR3 DNA is TGTGCCAGCAGTTTAATCATCGGACAGGGGGATTCCAATGAGCAGTTCTTC. Protein product: CASSLIIGQGDSNEQFF.

The chain carries TRBV2 and TRBJ1-2; D unclear. V lost 4 bases, J lost 8 bases, and 14 bases lay in between. Germline V lookup: CDR1 SNHLY, CDR2 FYNNEI. The CDR3 extends over 13 amino acids. This CDR3 reads CASSVRGLGGYTF. The CDR3 region has the DNA TGTGCCAGCAGTGTACGGGGATTGGGAGGCTACACCTTC.

J is TRBJ1-4 and V is TRBV6-1; D may be TRBD1 (6 bases). The CDR3 runs 13 residues. The germline V gene has CDR1 MNHNS and CDR2 SASEGT. The ends were cut back, 7 bases at V and 7 bases at J, with 13 bases in the middle. The DNA of the CDR3 is TGTGCCAGCATGCCCCCAGGGGCTGAAAAACTGTTTTTT. Amino acid sequence: CASMPPGAEKLFF.

This chain uses TRBV28 with TRBJ2-5, with 9 bases that match TRBD1. J lost 5 bases, V lost 6 bases, and 4 bases had no gene match. CDR3 size: 13 residues. Germline CDR1 reads MDHEN; CDR2 reads SYDVKM. CDR3 sequence (DNA): TGTGCCAGCAGGGGACAGGGTGTCGAGACCCAGTACTTC. It codes for CASRGQGVETQYF.

This rearrangement joins TRBV2 to TRBJ2-5, with 9 nucleotides matching TRBD2. This CDR3 has 15 residues. Trimming cost V 4 bases and J 5 bases; bases outside gene matches: 8. The V gene's germline CDR1 is SNHLY and CDR2 FYNNEI. The CDR3 nucleotides read TGTGCCAGCAGTGGCAGGTCTAGCGGGATGGAGACCCAGTACTTC. As protein: CASSGRSSGMETQYF. Based on the CDR3 plus reference TRBV2 and TRBJ2-5, the full variable domain is EPEVTQTPSHQVTQMGQEVILRCVPISNHLYFYWYRQILGQKVEFLVSFYNNEISEKSEIFDDQFSVERPDGSNFTLKIRSTKLEDSAMYFCASSGRSSGMETQYFGPGTRLLVL.

A note on this clone: One junction end disagrees with the germline gene, perhaps due to a read error. V and J are TRBV19 and TRBJ1-1, with unresolved D. Germline V CDR1 and CDR2: LNHDA, SQIVND (reference sequence). The CDR3 has 13 amino acids. This chain's CDR3 is CASSTTLDTEAFF. The CDR3 nucleotides are TGTGCCAGTAGTACAACCTTAGACACCGAAGCTTTCTTT.

This clone was counted only a few times. The chain joins TRBV27 to TRBJ2-7, with 9 bases lining up with TRBD2. The germline V gene encodes CDR1 MNHEY and CDR2 SMNVEV (reference sequence). The CDR3 spans 14 residues. V lost 6 bases, J lost 4 bases, and 7 bases stayed unmatched. CDR3 DNA sequence: TGTGCCAGCAGCCGCGGGGGGGCCGTTTACGAGCAGTACTTC. As protein: CASSRGGAVYEQYF.

The gene calls are TRBV5-1 and TRBJ2-1, with 8 bases aligning to TRBD2. V was pared by 0 bases and J by 8 bases, with 7 bases of the junction left unmatched. In germline, CDR1 is SGHRS, CDR2 YFSETQ. The CDR3 contains 15 residues. CDR3 loop: CASSLEAGGIDEQFF. As DNA, the CDR3 is TGCGCCAGCAGCTTGGAGGCGGGGGGTATAGATGAGCAGTTCTTC.

V is TRBV7-2 and J is TRBJ1-1; possible D gene TRBD1, 6 bases. CDR1 and CDR2 (germline): SGHTA, FQGNSA. The ends were cut back, 6 bases at V and 3 bases at J, with 17 bases in the middle. This CDR3 has 15 residues. DNA of the CDR3: TGTGCCAGCAGACCACAGGGCGTAGAGGACACTGAAGCTTTCTTT. This translates into CASRPQGVEDTEAFF.

This chain links TRBV7-6 with TRBJ2-2; unclear D gene. Germline CDR1 and CDR2: SGHVS and FNYEAQ. The length of the CDR3 is 13 residues. Trimming cost V 2 bases and J 6 bases, with 7 bases left between them. The DNA of the CDR3 is TGTGCCAGCAGCTTATCAGTGTCCGGGGAGCTGTTTTTT. Protein sequence: CASSLSVSGELFF. The variable domain in full, completed from reference TRBV7-6 and TRBJ2-2, reads GAGVSQSPRYKVTKRGQDVALRCDPISGHVSLYWYRQALGQGPEFLTYFNYEAQQDKSGLPNDRFSAERPEGSISTLTIQRTEQRDSAMYRCASSLSVSGELFFGEGSRLTVL.

This chain joins TRBV19 and TRBJ1-1; TRBD1 aligns across 7 bases. Unmatched junction bases numbered 6, after V lost 4 bases and J lost 1 base. Per the germline V gene, CDR1 is LNHDA and CDR2 is SQIVND (reference sequence). This CDR3 is built from 15 residues. In nucleotides, the CDR3 is TGTGCCAGTAGTAGCCGGGACAGAAAGAACACTGAAGCTTTCTTT. Its protein product is CASSSRDRKNTEAFF. The entire variable domain, with the rest obtained from reference TRBV19 and TRBJ1-1, is as follows: DGGITQSPKYLFRKEGQNVTLSCEQNLNHDAMYWYRQDPGQGLRLIYYSQIVNDFQKGDIAEGYSVSREKKESFPLTVTSAQKNPTAFYLCASSSRDRKNTEAFFGQGTRLTVV.

The chain couples TRBV4-1 to TRBJ2-5; 7 nucleotides align to TRBD1. CDR1 and CDR2 from the germline V gene are MGHRA and YSYEKL. Trimming took 5 bases from V and 2 from J; bases not matched to a gene: 5. The CDR3 extends over 14 amino acids. This chain's CDR3 is CASSYTGVQETQYF. CDR3 DNA sequence: TGCGCCAGCAGCTACACAGGGGTGCAAGAGACCCAGTACTTC.

The chain carries TRBV18 and TRBJ2-3; D unresolved. V lost 5 bases and J 2 bases, leaving 14 bases between the germline ends. The CDR3 has 15 amino acids. Germline lookup yields CDR1 KGHSH and CDR2 LQKENI. The CDR3: CASSSNPGFTDTQYF. The CDR3 DNA sequence: TGTGCCAGCTCAAGCAACCCGGGTTTCACAGATACGCAGTATTTT.

The gene calls are TRBV4-3 and TRBJ2-5; possibly TRBD1 for D (6 bases). Trimming pared 3 bases from V and 1 base from J, leaving 6 bases between. This CDR3 has 13 amino acids. The germline V gene encodes CDR1 LGHNA and CDR2 YSLEER. The CDR3 here is CASSQDSQETQYF. Here the CDR3 DNA reads TGCGCCAGCAGCCAGGACAGCCAAGAGACCCAGTACTTC.

This clone has just one count. V and J are TRBV7-2 and TRBJ1-3, with TRBD1 matching over 11 bases. Unmatched junction bases numbered 7, after V lost 5 bases and J lost 1 base. The CDR3 is made up of 17 amino acids. The V gene's germline CDR1 is SGHTA and CDR2 FQGNSA. In DNA, the CDR3 is TGTGCCAGCAGCCTAGGACAGGGGGCTAGATCTGGAAACACCATATATTTT. As protein: CASSLGQGARSGNTIYF.